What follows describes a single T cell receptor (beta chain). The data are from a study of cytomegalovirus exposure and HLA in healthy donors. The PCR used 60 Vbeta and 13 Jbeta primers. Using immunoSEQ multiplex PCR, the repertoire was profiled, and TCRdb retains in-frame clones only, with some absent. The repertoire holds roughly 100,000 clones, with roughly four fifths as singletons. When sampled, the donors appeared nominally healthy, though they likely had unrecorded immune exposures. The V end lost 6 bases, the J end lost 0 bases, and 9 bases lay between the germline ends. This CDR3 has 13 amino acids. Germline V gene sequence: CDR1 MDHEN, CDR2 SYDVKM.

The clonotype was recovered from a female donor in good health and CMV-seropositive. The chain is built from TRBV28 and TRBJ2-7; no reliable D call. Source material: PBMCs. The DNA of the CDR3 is TGTGCCAGCAGCTCACAAGTCTCCTACGAGCAGTACTTC. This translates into CASSSQVSYEQYF.